Each of the 16 T cell receptor beta chains below was sequenced from the same sample in a study of OX40 agonist ivuxolimab in advanced cancers. The repertoire was sequenced with immunoSEQ multiplex PCR; TCRdb's copy has only in-frame clones and lacks some. The data hold 60,000 to 70,000 clones, with approximately 80% observed a single time. This specimen consisted of CD4+ or CD8+ T cells sorted from blood, obtained in a trial of the OX40 agonist ivuxolimab. The receptors stem from an adult with an advanced solid tumor such as melanoma, head and neck, liver or kidney cancer.

The rearrangement joins TRBV7-8 to TRBJ2-5; D uncertain. This CDR3 comprises 11 residues. CDR1 and CDR2 from the germline V gene are SGHVS and FQNEAQ. V was trimmed by 6 bases and J by 2 bases, leaving 4 bases between them. The CDR3 coding sequence is TGTGCCAGCAGGGATCAAGAGACCCAGTACTTC. It encodes CASRDQETQYF. Full variable domain (remainder filled in from reference TRBV7-8 and TRBJ2-5): GAGVSQSPRYKVAKRGQDVALRCDPISGHVSLFWYQQALGQGPEFLTYFQNEAQLDKSGLPSDRFFAERPEGSVSTLKIQRTQQEDSAVYLCASRDQETQYFGPGTRLLVL.

V is TRBV7-9 and J is TRBJ2-1; TRBD2 matches 8 bases. V lost 5 bases, J lost 5 bases, and 5 bases stayed unmatched. Germline loops: CDR1 SEHNR, CDR2 FQNEAQ (reference sequence). The CDR3 totals 14 residues. The chain's CDR3 is CASSRSGKNNEQFF. In nucleotides, the CDR3 is TGTGCCAGCAGCCGTAGCGGGAAAAACAATGAGCAGTTCTTC.

The chain carries TRBV9 and TRBJ2-2, with 8 bases aligning to TRBD2. Germline CDR1 and CDR2: SGDLS and YYNGEE. With V trimmed by 0 bases and J by 4 bases, 5 bases remained unmatched. CDR3 length equals 16 residues. The CDR3 region is CASSVAGGVATGELFF. Here the CDR3 DNA reads TGTGCCAGCAGCGTAGCGGGAGGGGTCGCCACCGGGGAGCTGTTTTTT. The full variable domain, in which reference TRBV9 and TRBJ2-2 provide the parts outside the CDR3, is DSGVTQTPKHLITATGQRVTLRCSPRSGDLSVYWYQQSLDQGLQFLIQYYNGEERAKGNILERFSAQQFPDLHSELNLSSLELGDSALYFCASSVAGGVATGELFFGEGSRLTVL.

V usage is TRBV4-3 and J usage is TRBJ2-6, with TRBD1 as a possible D gene (5 bases). The V end lost 0 bases, the J end lost 0 bases, and 18 bases lay between the germline ends. The CDR3 runs 20 residues. CDR1 is LGHNA, CDR2 YSLEER, per germline. This chain's CDR3 is CASSQESLAGRSSGANVLTF. The CDR3 nucleotides are TGCGCCAGCAGCCAAGAGTCTTTGGCAGGGCGTAGCTCTGGGGCCAACGTCCTGACTTTC.

This clone has a single count. V gene TRBV7-2 combines with J gene TRBJ2-4, with a possible D match to TRBD1 (5 bases). Germline CDR1 SGHTA, CDR2 FQGNSA. The germline V and J ends were trimmed by 0 bases and 7 bases, with 10 bases remaining between them. This CDR3 comprises 14 residues. The DNA for the CDR3 is TGTGCCAGCAGCTTAGCCGAGTCAGGGAACATTCAGTACTTC. Translated, it gives CASSLAESGNIQYF.

V is TRBV9 and J is TRBJ2-7; D perhaps matches TRBD1 (6 bases). Germline V gene lookup returns CDR1 SGDLS and CDR2 YYNGEE. CDR3 length equals 13 residues. V lost 0 bases to trimming and J lost 5 bases, with 9 bases between them. Written as DNA, the CDR3 is TGTGCCAGCAGCGTAGCCCCAGGGGACGAGCAGTACTTC. As protein: CASSVAPGDEQYF.

CDR3 protein: CASSLSTSGETQYF. The CDR3 DNA follows: TGTGCCAGCAGCTTGTCTACTAGCGGGGAGACCCAGTACTTC. The V and J genes are TRBV5-4 and TRBJ2-5, with TRBD2 matching 9 bases. The CDR3 runs to 14 residues. Trimming at V came to 1 base and at J to 5 bases, leaving 3 bases not matched to a gene. Germline-derived CDR1 and CDR2 are SGHNT and YYREEE (reference sequence).

The J gene is TRBJ1-5, the V gene TRBV19, with 8 bases matching TRBD1. Germline-derived CDR1 and CDR2 are LNHDA and SQIVND (reference sequence). The CDR3 runs 16 residues. V was pared by 5 bases and J by 2 bases, with 8 bases of the junction left unmatched. CDR3 region: CASSPQQGQGNQPQHF. The CDR3 DNA is TGTGCCAGTAGTCCACAGCAGGGACAGGGCAATCAGCCCCAGCATTTT.

This rearrangement joins TRBV27 to TRBJ2-7; D unclear. V lost 6 bases to trimming and J lost 0 bases, with 12 bases between them. Germline CDR1 reads MNHEY; CDR2 reads SMNVEV (reference sequence). This CDR3 comprises 14 residues. CDR3 sequence reads: CASSKRGSSYEQYF. The CDR3 DNA is TGTGCCAGCAGCAAGCGTGGAAGCTCCTACGAGCAGTACTTC.

The chain links TRBV19 to TRBJ2-2; D unclear. The V end was cut by 10 bases, the J end by 2 bases, with 11 bases between. Germline CDR1 is LNHDA and CDR2 is SQIVND (reference sequence). The CDR3 is made up of 13 amino acids. The CDR3 sequence: CATSLENTGELFF. DNA for the CDR3: TGTGCCACATCGTTAGAAAACACCGGGGAGCTGTTTTTT. Combining the CDR3 with reference TRBV19 and TRBJ2-2 gives the whole variable domain DGGITQSPKYLFRKEGQNVTLSCEQNLNHDAMYWYRQDPGQGLRLIYYSQIVNDFQKGDIAEGYSVSREKKESFPLTVTSAQKNPTAFYLCATSLENTGELFFGEGSRLTVL.

This chain joins TRBV7-2 and TRBJ1-2, with D possibly matching TRBD1 (5 bases). The V gene lost 5 bases and the J gene lost 14 bases, with 24 bases spanning the gap. The CDR3 consists of 14 residues. The germline V gene has CDR1 SGHTA and CDR2 FQGNSA. The CDR3 spells CASSPPPPGPALTF. The CDR3 nucleotides are TGTGCCAGCAGCCCTCCCCCACCGGGACCCGCCCTGACCTTC.

The J gene is TRBJ2-1, the V gene TRBV7-6; 12 nucleotides agree with TRBD2. The CDR3 is 16 amino acids. J was trimmed by 8 bases and V by 5 bases; bases with no gene match: 10. The germline V gene has CDR1 SGHVS and CDR2 FNYEAQ. For the CDR3, the DNA is TGTGCCAGCAGCCAGGAGACTAGCGGGAGAGGGGATGAGCAGTTCTTC. It yields the protein CASSQETSGRGDEQFF. The complete variable domain, with remaining parts taken from reference TRBV7-6 and TRBJ2-1, reads GAGVSQSPRYKVTKRGQDVALRCDPISGHVSLYWYRQALGQGPEFLTYFNYEAQQDKSGLPNDRFSAERPEGSISTLTIQRTEQRDSAMYRCASSQETSGRGDEQFFGPGTRLTVL.

This clone has only one observation. This chain joins TRBV6-5 and TRBJ1-1; D possibly corresponds to TRBD1 (5 bases). Germline values: CDR1 MNHEY, CDR2 SVGAGI. The V gene lost 6 bases and the J gene lost 1 base, with 9 bases spanning the gap. The CDR3 covers 13 residues. This chain's CDR3 is CASRIGQNTEAFF. The CDR3 nucleotides are TGTGCCAGCAGGATCGGACAGAACACTGAAGCTTTCTTT.

The V gene is TRBV7-2, the J gene TRBJ1-6; D is perhaps TRBD1 (5 bases). Germline assignment: CDR1 SGHTA and CDR2 FQGNSA. This CDR3 spans 16 amino acids. V lost 5 bases and J lost 9, with 20 bases in between. The CDR3: CASSPQVAFEGSPLHF. The CDR3, as DNA: TGTGCCAGCAGCCCACAGGTTGCCTTTGAGGGTTCACCCCTCCACTTT.

This chain joins TRBV18 and TRBJ1-1; D is unresolved. V was pared by 1 base and J by 1 base, with 7 bases between. The CDR3 totals 14 residues. Per germline, CDR1 KGHSH and CDR2 LQKENI. CDR3 sequence: CASSPQYENTEAFF. CDR3 bases: TGTGCCAGCTCACCACAATACGAGAACACTGAAGCTTTCTTT.

This clone appeared a few times. The gene calls are TRBV21-1 and TRBJ2-7. TRBV21-1 is marked as a pseudogene. This CDR3 has 14 amino acids. The CDR3 bases are TGTGCCAGCAGCAAAGAGCCGGGGCACTACGAGCAGTACTTC. Translation: CASSKEPGHYEQYF.